This paragraph reports one T cell receptor (beta chain). Its antigen remains unidentified. Sequenced by immunoSEQ multiplex PCR; TCRdb stores in-frame clones only, minus some. The sample records about 130,000 clones, about 76% being singletons. The sample is drawn from a study of cytotoxic CD8 clonotypes in ibrutinib-treated CLL. At the level of the study: The patients comprised about a dozen relapsed/refractory and about 16 treatment-naive cases, around 18 IGHV unmutated. Partial response was seen in approximately 25 patients and complete response in 2; after median 68 months, around 15 stayed remitted, some 12 progressed. The study recorded mean values of almost 260,000 productive templates and under 100,000 productive rearrangements per sample.

Notes on the study in general: Clonality (at baseline) was higher than in age-matched healthy donors and tracked circulating CD8+ T-cell counts.

The CDR3 loop spans 17 amino acids. V shed 5 bases, J shed 5 bases, and the junction held 17 bases outside the gene matches. Germline CDR1 is MGHDK and CDR2 is SYGVNS. The chain couples TRBV25-1 to TRBJ1-2, with TRBD1 matching 7 bases. This TCR was sampled from a human donor with chronic lymphocytic leukemia. Sample: PBMCs, taken after 24 months of ibrutinib treatment. The CDR3 here is CASSPGGQAGSIYGYTF. CDR3 nucleotides: TGTGCCAGCAGTCCAGGGGGTCAAGCCGGTTCGATATATGGCTACACCTTC.